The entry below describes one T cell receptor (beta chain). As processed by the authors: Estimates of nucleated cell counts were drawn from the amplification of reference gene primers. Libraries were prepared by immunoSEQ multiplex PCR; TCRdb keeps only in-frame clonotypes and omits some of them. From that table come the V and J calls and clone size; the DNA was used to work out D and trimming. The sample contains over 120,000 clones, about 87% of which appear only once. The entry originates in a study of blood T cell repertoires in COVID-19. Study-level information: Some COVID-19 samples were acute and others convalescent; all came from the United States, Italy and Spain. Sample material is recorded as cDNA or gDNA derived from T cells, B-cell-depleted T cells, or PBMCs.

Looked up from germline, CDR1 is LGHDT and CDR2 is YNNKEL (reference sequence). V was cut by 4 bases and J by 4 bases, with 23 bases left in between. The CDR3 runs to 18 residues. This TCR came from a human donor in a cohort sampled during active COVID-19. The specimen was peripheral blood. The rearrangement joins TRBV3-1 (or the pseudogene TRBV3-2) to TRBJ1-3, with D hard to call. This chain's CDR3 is CASSPRGFSGRAGNTIYF. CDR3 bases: TGTGCCAGCAGCCCCCGCGGGTTCAGCGGCCGAGCGGGAAACACCATATATTTT.